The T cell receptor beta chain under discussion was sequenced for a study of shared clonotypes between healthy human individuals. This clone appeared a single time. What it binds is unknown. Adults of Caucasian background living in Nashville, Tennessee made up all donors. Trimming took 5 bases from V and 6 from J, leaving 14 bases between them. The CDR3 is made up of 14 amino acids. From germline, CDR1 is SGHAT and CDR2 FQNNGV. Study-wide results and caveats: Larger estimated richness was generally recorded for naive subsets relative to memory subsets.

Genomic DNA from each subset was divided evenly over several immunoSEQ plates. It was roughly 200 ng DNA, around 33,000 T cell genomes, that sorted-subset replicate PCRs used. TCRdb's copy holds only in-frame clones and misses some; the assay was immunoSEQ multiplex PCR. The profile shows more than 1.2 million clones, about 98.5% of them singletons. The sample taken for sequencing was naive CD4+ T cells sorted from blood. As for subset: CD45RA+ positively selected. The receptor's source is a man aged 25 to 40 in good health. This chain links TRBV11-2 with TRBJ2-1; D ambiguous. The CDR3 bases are TGTGCCAGCAGCCACACCCAGGTGGGCAATGAGCAGTTCTTC. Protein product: CASSHTQVGNEQFF.